Included here is one T cell receptor (beta chain) sequence, with context. Antigen: not known. The data were obtained in a study of graft-versus-host responses after intestinal transplantation. Germline V gene data show CDR1 as SEHNR and CDR2 as FQNEAQ (reference sequence). The CDR3 is 15 residues long. V was shortened by 1 base and J by 1 base, with 7 bases between the two germline ends. Profiling relied on immunoSEQ multiplex PCR, and the TCRdb table lists in-frame clones only, not all of them. The table records around 90,000 clones, roughly 93% of them present only once. The V gene is TRBV7-9, the J gene TRBJ2-2; unclear D gene. The specimen was unstimulated CD8+ T cells sorted from spleen or lymph node cells, collected before intestinal transplant. This TCR was recovered from a human donor who received an intestinal transplant. The CDR3 sequence: CASSLVGVNTGELFF. CDR3 sequence (DNA): TGTGCCAGCAGCTTAGTGGGCGTGAACACCGGGGAGCTGTTTTTT. The full variable domain, completed using reference TRBV7-9 and TRBJ2-2, is DTGVSQNPRHKITKRGQNVTFRCDPISEHNRLYWYRQTLGQGPEFLTYFQNEAQLEKSRLLSDRFSAERPKGSFSTLEIQRTEQGDSAMYLCASSLVGVNTGELFFGEGSRLTVL.